These 21 T cell receptor beta chains came from one sample sequenced in a study of blood T cell repertoires in COVID-19. Here immunoSEQ multiplex PCR was the method, and the copy in TCRdb shows in-frame clones only, minus some. The table has 93,000 or so clones, approximately 80% seen once. Sequenced input: peripheral blood. These receptors all come from a human donor in a cohort sampled during active COVID-19.

The chain has TRBV15 and TRBJ2-7, with 8 bases fitting TRBD1. Germline V gene lookup returns CDR1 LNHNV and CDR2 YYDKDF (reference sequence). The CDR3 has 17 amino acids. V shed 3 bases, J shed 1 base, and the junction held 11 bases outside the gene matches. CDR3 DNA: TGTGCCACCAGCAGTGGCCAGAGGACAGGGCCTTCCTACGAGCAGTACTTC. This gives the protein CATSSGQRTGPSYEQYF.

The rearrangement joins TRBV19 to TRBJ2-3, with TRBD1 identical over 9 bases. The V segment lost 9 bases and the J segment 4 bases; nucleotides outside the gene matches: 5. CDR3 size: 13 residues. Germline-derived CDR1 and CDR2 are LNHDA and SQIVND (reference sequence). Here the CDR3 reads CASNRGRADTQYF. CDR3 sequence (DNA): TGTGCCAGCAACAGGGGGCGGGCAGATACGCAGTATTTT.

This chain links TRBV11-2 with TRBJ1-2; perhaps TRBD1 as D (6 bases). CDR1 is SGHAT, CDR2 FQNNGV, per germline. V dropped 4 bases and J dropped 2 bases, with 14 bases sitting between them. CDR3 length: 15 residues. This CDR3 is CASSSRLTGNYGYTF. CDR3 nucleotide sequence: TGTGCCAGCAGCTCCCGACTAACAGGGAACTATGGCTACACCTTC.

This clone was seen a few times. V usage is TRBV2 and J usage is TRBJ2-1; TRBD2 agrees at 8 bases. Losses at the gene ends were 3 bases for V and 7 bases for J; bases not matched to a gene: 8. From germline, CDR1 is SNHLY and CDR2 FYNNEI. This CDR3 is 15 amino acids long. The CDR3 nucleotides are TGTGCCAGCAGTGATAGAGCGGGGGCTCGGAATGAGCAGTTCTTC. Protein sequence: CASSDRAGARNEQFF. Full variable domain (missing parts from reference TRBV2 and TRBJ2-1): EPEVTQTPSHQVTQMGQEVILRCVPISNHLYFYWYRQILGQKVEFLVSFYNNEISEKSEIFDDQFSVERPDGSNFTLKIRSTKLEDSAMYFCASSDRAGARNEQFFGPGTRLTVL.

This chain links TRBV25-1 with TRBJ2-7, with D possibly matching TRBD2 (5 bases). The CDR3 contains 15 residues. Trimming took 1 base from V and 4 from J, leaving 14 bases between them. CDR1 MGHDK and CDR2 SYGVNS come from the germline V gene. As DNA, the CDR3 is TGTGCCAGCAGTGAATTAAGCGGACCCAAATACGAGCAGTACTTC. Translating gives CASSELSGPKYEQYF.

This chain links TRBV7-2 with TRBJ1-2, with D tentatively TRBD1 (5 bases). The germline V and J ends were trimmed by 5 bases and 4 bases, with 20 bases remaining between them. CDR3 size: 16 residues. Per the germline V gene, CDR1 is SGHTA and CDR2 is FQGNSA. The CDR3 DNA is TGTGCCAGCAGCCTAATCTTGGGGGGGAACTCCTATGGCTACACCTTC. It yields the protein CASSLILGGNSYGYTF. The complete variable domain, with remaining parts taken from reference TRBV7-2 and TRBJ1-2, reads GAGVSQSPSNKVTEKGKDVELRCDPISGHTALYWYRQSLGQGLEFLIYFQGNSAPDKSGLPSDRFSAERTGGSVSTLTIQRTQQEDSAVYLCASSLILGGNSYGYTFGSGTRLTVV.

This clone was seen a single time. This chain connects TRBV15 to TRBJ1-5; 9 bases map to TRBD1. The germline gives CDR1 LNHNV, CDR2 YYDKDF (reference sequence). Unmatched junction bases numbered 6, after V lost 5 bases and J lost 4 bases. The CDR3 totals 15 residues. CDR3: CATSGEQGANQPQHF. The CDR3 DNA sequence: TGTGCCACCAGCGGTGAACAGGGGGCGAATCAGCCCCAGCATTTT. Together with reference TRBV15 and TRBJ1-5, the CDR3 gives the full variable domain: DAMVIQNPRYQVTQFGKPVTLSCSQTLNHNVMYWYQQKSSQAPKLLFHYYDKDFNNEADTPDNFQSRRPNTSFCFLDIRSPGLGDTAMYLCATSGEQGANQPQHFGDGTRLSIL.

The chain recombines TRBV6-5 with TRBJ2-1; TRBD2 is a possible D gene (6 bases). V gave up 6 bases and J gave up 6 bases, with 12 bases separating them. CDR1 and CDR2 (germline): MNHEY, SVGAGI. The CDR3 has 13 residues. This CDR3 is CASRGLGFNEQFF. The CDR3 DNA is TGTGCCAGCAGGGGACTGGGATTCAATGAGCAGTTCTTC.

Notes on this clone: Other DNA sequences within the sample encode an identical CDR3. The chain joins TRBV5-1 to TRBJ1-1, with a weak D call TRBD1 (5 bases). Germline-derived CDR1 and CDR2 are SGHRS and YFSETQ. CDR3 length equals 13 residues. Between the trimmed V and J ends, which lost 4 bases and 1 base, there was a span of 8 bases. CDR3 sequence reads: CASSLTGNTEAFF. CDR3 in DNA: TGCGCCAGCAGCCTTACAGGGAACACTGAAGCTTTCTTT.

The rearrangement links TRBV6-2 or TRBV6-3 to TRBJ1-5; D perhaps matches TRBD1 (5 bases). The germline V gene encodes CDR1 MNHEY and CDR2 SVGEGT. The CDR3 has 15 amino acids. The V end lost 2 bases, the J end lost 4 bases, and 12 bases lay between the germline ends. For the CDR3, the DNA is TGTGCCAGCAGTTACGAAGGTAGGGGAAATCAGCCCCAGCATTTT. Translating gives CASSYEGRGNQPQHF.

This CDR3 is CASSERGSDYGYTF. DNA of the CDR3: TGTGCCAGCAGTGAACGGGGGTCGGACTATGGCTACACCTTC. This sequence joins TRBV2 and TRBJ1-2; maybe TRBD1 (5 bases). Germline-derived CDR1 and CDR2 are SNHLY and FYNNEI. The CDR3 has 14 residues. V was shortened by 2 bases and J by 3 bases, with 10 bases between the two germline ends. Combining the CDR3 with reference TRBV2 and TRBJ1-2 gives the whole variable domain EPEVTQTPSHQVTQMGQEVILRCVPISNHLYFYWYRQILGQKVEFLVSFYNNEISEKSEIFDDQFSVERPDGSNFTLKIRSTKLEDSAMYFCASSERGSDYGYTFGSGTRLTVV.

The chain links TRBV18 to TRBJ2-5; TRBD2 is a possible D gene (6 bases). The germline V gene has CDR1 KGHSH and CDR2 LQKENI. V gave up 3 bases and J gave up 9 bases, with 14 bases separating them. The CDR3 runs to 13 residues. As DNA, the CDR3 is TGTGCCAGCTCACCGGAGGTGACTAGGGCCCAGTACTTC. Translation gives CASSPEVTRAQYF.

The V gene is TRBV10-1, the J gene TRBJ1-2; D may be TRBD1 (5 bases). V dropped 8 bases and J dropped 8 bases, with 12 bases sitting between them. The germline V gene has CDR1 WNHNN and CDR2 SYGVQD (reference sequence). The CDR3 sequence is 11 residues long. CDR3 residues: CASEDTRGYTF. The CDR3 nucleotides are TGCGCCAGCGAGGACACGAGGGGCTACACCTTC.

This clone showed up just a few times. This chain's CDR3 is CASSPGAGLKNTEAFF. CDR3 sequence (DNA): TGTGCCAGCAGCCCCGGTGCGGGGTTGAAAAACACTGAAGCTTTCTTT. The rearrangement joins TRBV13 to TRBJ1-1; no firm D call. V shed 5 bases and J shed 2 bases, with 18 bases lying between them. CDR1 is PRHDT and CDR2 is FYEKMQ in the germline V gene (reference sequence). CDR3 length equals 16 residues.

This rearrangement joins TRBV5-1 to TRBJ2-1; 7 positions agree with TRBD2. CDR1 is SGHRS and CDR2 is YFSETQ in the germline V gene. V lost 4 bases to trimming and J lost 0 bases; unmatched junction nucleotides: 4. This CDR3 comprises 15 residues. The CDR3 coding sequence is TGCGCCAGCAGCGATCCGGGAGGCTCCTACAATGAGCAGTTCTTC. It specifies CASSDPGGSYNEQFF.

The rearrangement links TRBV11-3 to TRBJ2-2, with D perhaps matching TRBD1 (6 bases). Trimming pared 0 bases from V and 1 base from J, leaving 6 bases between. Germline V lookup: CDR1 SGHNT, CDR2 YENEEA. The CDR3 sequence is 15 residues long. The CDR3 coding sequence is TGTGCCAGCAGCTTAGAAGGGGGGAACACCGGGGAGCTGTTTTTT. It yields the protein CASSLEGGNTGELFF.

The V and J genes are TRBV7-9 and TRBJ1-2, with a weak D call TRBD1 (6 bases). This CDR3 is built from 12 residues. Germline values: CDR1 SEHNR, CDR2 FQNEAQ (reference sequence). The V end lost 3 bases, the J end lost 7 bases, and 9 bases lay between the germline ends. The CDR3 protein is CASSFGGAGYTF. DNA of the CDR3: TGTGCCAGCAGCTTTGGGGGGGCTGGCTACACCTTC.

This CDR3 is CASSVAQTTSGNTIYF. The CDR3 region has the DNA TGTGCCAGCAGCGTAGCTCAAACGACTTCTGGAAACACCATATATTTT. The chain joins TRBV9 to TRBJ1-3; no definite D call. The CDR3 runs 16 residues. CDR1 and CDR2 (germline): SGDLS, YYNGEE. V gave up 0 bases and J gave up 1 base, with 11 bases separating them.

The V gene is TRBV7-9, the J gene TRBJ1-6; D remains unclear. CDR3 length equals 11 residues. Germline loops: CDR1 SEHNR, CDR2 FQNEAQ (reference sequence). V gave up 5 bases and J gave up 14 bases, with 10 bases separating them. This CDR3 is CASSRHGALHF. For the CDR3, the DNA is TGTGCCAGCAGCCGACACGGGGCCCTCCACTTT.

This clone showed up just a few times. The chain employs TRBV27 and TRBJ1-6; tentative D call: TRBD1 (6 bases). The V end was cut by 4 bases, the J end by 8 bases, with 15 bases between. CDR1 and CDR2 from the germline V gene are MNHEY and SMNVEV (reference sequence). The CDR3 has 15 residues. This CDR3 reads CASSSRQVSYSPLHF. CDR3 coding DNA: TGTGCCAGCAGTTCCCGACAGGTTTCATATTCACCCCTCCACTTT.

This sequence joins TRBV6-5 and TRBJ1-1; D is possibly TRBD1 (6 bases). CDR3 size: 14 residues. Per germline, CDR1 MNHEY and CDR2 SVGAGI. V was trimmed by 3 bases and J by 4 bases, leaving 12 bases between them. CDR3 residues: CASSYTGWSTEAFF. CDR3 nucleotides: TGTGCCAGCAGTTATACAGGGTGGTCCACTGAAGCTTTCTTT.